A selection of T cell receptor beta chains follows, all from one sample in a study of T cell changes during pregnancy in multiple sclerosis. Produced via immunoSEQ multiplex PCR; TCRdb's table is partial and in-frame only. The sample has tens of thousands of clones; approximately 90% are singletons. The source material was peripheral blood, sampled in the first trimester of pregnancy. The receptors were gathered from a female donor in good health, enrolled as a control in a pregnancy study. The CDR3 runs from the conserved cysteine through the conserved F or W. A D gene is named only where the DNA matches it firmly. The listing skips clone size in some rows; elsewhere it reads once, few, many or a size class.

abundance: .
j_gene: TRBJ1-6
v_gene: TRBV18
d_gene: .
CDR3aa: CASSPNQGNNSPLHF
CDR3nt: TGTGCCAGCTCACCAAATCAGGGGAATAATTCACCCCTCCACTTT

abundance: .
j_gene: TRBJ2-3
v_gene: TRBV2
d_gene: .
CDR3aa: CASNGIRSRTDTQYF
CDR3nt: TGTGCCAGCAACGGGATTAGAAGTCGGACAGATACGCAGTATTTT

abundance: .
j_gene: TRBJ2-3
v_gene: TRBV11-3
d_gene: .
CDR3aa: CASSFEGGAADTQYF
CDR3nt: TGTGCCAGCAGCTTTGAAGGGGGGGCAGCAGATACGCAGTATTTT

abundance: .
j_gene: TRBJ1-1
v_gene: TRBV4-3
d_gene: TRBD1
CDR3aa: CASSRTGKNTEAFF
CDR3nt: TGCGCCAGCAGCCGGACAGGGAAGAACACTGAAGCTTTCTTT

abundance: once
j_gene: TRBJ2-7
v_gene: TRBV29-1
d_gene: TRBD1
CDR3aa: CSVDQGASYEQYF
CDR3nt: TGCAGCGTCGACCAGGGGGCATCTTACGAGCAGTACTTC

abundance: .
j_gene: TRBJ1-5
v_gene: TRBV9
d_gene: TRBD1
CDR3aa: CASSVGQGNGNQPQHF
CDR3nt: TGTGCCAGCAGCGTGGGACAGGGGAACGGCAATCAGCCCCAGCATTTT

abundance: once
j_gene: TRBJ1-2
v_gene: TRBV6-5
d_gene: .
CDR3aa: CASSPRRGFYGYTF
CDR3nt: TGTGCCAGCAGTCCCCGGCGCGGATTTTATGGCTACACCTTC

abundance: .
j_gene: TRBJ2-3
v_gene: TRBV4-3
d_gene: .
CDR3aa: CASSQAGGTDTQYF
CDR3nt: TGCGCCAGCAGCCAAGCGGGGGGCACAGATACGCAGTATTTT

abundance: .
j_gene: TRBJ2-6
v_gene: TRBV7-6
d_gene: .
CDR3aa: CASSLLGDGSGANVLTF
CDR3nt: TGTGCCAGCAGCTTATTGGGAGACGGCTCTGGGGCCAACGTCCTGACTTTC

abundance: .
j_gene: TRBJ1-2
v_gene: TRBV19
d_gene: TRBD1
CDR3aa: CATASQGWSGYTF
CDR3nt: TGTGCCACTGCCTCACAGGGGTGGAGTGGCTACACCTTC

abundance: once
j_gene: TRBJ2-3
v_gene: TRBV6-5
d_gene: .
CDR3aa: CASLKARGTDTQYF
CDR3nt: TGTGCCAGCCTTAAAGCTCGGGGCACAGATACGCAGTATTTT

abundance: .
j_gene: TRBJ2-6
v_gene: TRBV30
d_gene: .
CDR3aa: CAWSLGQGGANVLTF
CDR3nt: TGTGCCTGGAGTCTGGGACAAGGGGGGGCCAACGTCCTGACTTTC

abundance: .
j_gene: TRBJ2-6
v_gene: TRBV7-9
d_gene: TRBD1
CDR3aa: CASSPGQLSSGANVLTF
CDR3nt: TGTGCCAGCAGCCCGGGACAGCTAAGCTCTGGGGCCAACGTCCTGACTTTC

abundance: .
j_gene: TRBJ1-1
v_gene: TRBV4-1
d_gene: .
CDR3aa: CASSQGGLGTEAFF
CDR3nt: TGCGCCAGCAGCCAAGGGGGCCTTGGCACTGAAGCTTTCTTT

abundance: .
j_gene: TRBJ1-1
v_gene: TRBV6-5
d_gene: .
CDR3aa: CASSARRENTEAFF
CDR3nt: TGTGCCAGCAGTGCGCGTCGGGAGAACACTGAAGCTTTCTTT

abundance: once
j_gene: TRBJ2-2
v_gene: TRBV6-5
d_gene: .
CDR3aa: CASSYGGAGNTGELFF
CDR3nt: TGTGCCAGCAGTTACGGTGGGGCAGGGAACACCGGGGAGCTGTTTTTT

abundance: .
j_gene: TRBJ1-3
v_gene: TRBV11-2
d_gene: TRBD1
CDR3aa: CASSSGQVSGNTIYF
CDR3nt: TGTGCCAGCAGCTCGGGACAGGTCTCTGGAAACACCATATATTTT

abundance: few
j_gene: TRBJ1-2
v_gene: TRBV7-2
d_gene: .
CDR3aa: CASRPGGANYGYTF
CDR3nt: TGTGCCAGCAGGCCGGGGGGGGCTAACTATGGCTACACCTTC

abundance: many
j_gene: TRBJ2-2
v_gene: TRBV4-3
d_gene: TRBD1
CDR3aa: CASSQETGGPGELFF
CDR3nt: TGCGCCAGCAGCCAAGAAACAGGGGGCCCCGGGGAGCTGTTTTTT

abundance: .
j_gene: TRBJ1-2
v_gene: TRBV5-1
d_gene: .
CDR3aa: CASSLTEYGYTF
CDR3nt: TGCGCCAGCAGCTTGACAGAGTATGGCTACACCTTC

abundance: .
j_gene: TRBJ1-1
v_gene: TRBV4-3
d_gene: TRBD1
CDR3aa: CASSADRANTEAFF
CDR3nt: TGCGCCAGCAGCGCTGACAGGGCGAACACTGAAGCTTTCTTT

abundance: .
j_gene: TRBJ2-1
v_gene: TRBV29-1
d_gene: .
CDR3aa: CSAGDNEQFF
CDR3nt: TGCAGCGCTGGAGACAATGAGCAGTTCTTC

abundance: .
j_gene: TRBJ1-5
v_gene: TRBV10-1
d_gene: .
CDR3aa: CASSRDNSNQPQHF
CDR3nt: TGCGCCAGCAGTCGGGACAATAGCAATCAGCCCCAGCATTTT

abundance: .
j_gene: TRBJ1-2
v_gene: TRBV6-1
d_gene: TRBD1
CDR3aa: CASTKGDRFYGYTF
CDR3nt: TGTGCCAGCACTAAGGGGGACAGATTCTATGGCTACACCTTC

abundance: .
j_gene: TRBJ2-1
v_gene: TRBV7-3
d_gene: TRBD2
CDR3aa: CASSGSGGAYNEQFF
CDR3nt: TGTGCCAGCAGCGGGAGCGGGGGGGCCTACAATGAGCAGTTCTTC

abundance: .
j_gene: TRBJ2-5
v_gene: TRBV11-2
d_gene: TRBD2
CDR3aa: CASSLAGTRSETQYF
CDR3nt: TGTGCCAGCAGCTTAGCCGGGACTAGAAGCGAGACCCAGTACTTC

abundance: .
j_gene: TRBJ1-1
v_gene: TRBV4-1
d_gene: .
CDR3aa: CASRGGREPGNTEAFF
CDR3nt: TGCGCCAGCAGGGGAGGGAGGGAACCTGGAAACACTGAAGCTTTCTTT

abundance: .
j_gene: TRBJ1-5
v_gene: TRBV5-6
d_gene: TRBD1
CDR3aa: CASSEATGIGNQPQHF
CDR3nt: TGTGCCAGCAGCGAAGCGACAGGGATAGGCAATCAGCCCCAGCATTTT

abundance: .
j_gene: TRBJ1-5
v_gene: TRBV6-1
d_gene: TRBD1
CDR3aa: CASSGWTGNNQPQHF
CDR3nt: TGTGCCAGCAGTGGGTGGACAGGGAACAATCAGCCCCAGCATTTT

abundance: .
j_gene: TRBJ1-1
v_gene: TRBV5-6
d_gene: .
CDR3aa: CASSFHLGNTEAFF
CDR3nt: TGTGCCAGCAGCTTCCACCTCGGGAACACTGAAGCTTTCTTT

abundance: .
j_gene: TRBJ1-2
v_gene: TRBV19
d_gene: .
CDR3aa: CASSMSHNPSRRTNYGYTF
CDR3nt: TGTGCCAGTAGTATGTCCCATAATCCCTCCAGAAGAACTAACTATGGCTACACCTTC

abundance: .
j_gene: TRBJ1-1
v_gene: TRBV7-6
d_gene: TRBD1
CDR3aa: CASSLGGGVIEAFF
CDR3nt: TGTGCCAGCAGCTTAGGAGGGGGCGTGATTGAAGCTTTCTTT

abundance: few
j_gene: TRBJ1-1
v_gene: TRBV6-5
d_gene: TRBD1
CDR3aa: CASGWTGVAWGEAFF
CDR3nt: TGTGCCAGCGGCTGGACAGGGGTAGCTTGGGGGGAAGCTTTCTTT

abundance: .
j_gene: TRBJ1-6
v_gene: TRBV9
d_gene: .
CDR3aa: CASSVERSSYNSPLHF
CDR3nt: TGTGCCAGCAGCGTAGAAAGGAGCTCCTATAATTCACCCCTCCACTTT

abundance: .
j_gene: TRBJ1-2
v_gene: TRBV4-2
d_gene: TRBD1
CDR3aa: CASSPTGEADYGYTF
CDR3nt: TGTGCCAGCAGCCCGACAGGGGAAGCGGACTATGGCTACACCTTC

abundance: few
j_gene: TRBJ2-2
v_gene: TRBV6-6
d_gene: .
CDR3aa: CASRHDSSTGELFF
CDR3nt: TGTGCCAGCAGACACGACTCTAGCACCGGGGAGCTGTTTTTT